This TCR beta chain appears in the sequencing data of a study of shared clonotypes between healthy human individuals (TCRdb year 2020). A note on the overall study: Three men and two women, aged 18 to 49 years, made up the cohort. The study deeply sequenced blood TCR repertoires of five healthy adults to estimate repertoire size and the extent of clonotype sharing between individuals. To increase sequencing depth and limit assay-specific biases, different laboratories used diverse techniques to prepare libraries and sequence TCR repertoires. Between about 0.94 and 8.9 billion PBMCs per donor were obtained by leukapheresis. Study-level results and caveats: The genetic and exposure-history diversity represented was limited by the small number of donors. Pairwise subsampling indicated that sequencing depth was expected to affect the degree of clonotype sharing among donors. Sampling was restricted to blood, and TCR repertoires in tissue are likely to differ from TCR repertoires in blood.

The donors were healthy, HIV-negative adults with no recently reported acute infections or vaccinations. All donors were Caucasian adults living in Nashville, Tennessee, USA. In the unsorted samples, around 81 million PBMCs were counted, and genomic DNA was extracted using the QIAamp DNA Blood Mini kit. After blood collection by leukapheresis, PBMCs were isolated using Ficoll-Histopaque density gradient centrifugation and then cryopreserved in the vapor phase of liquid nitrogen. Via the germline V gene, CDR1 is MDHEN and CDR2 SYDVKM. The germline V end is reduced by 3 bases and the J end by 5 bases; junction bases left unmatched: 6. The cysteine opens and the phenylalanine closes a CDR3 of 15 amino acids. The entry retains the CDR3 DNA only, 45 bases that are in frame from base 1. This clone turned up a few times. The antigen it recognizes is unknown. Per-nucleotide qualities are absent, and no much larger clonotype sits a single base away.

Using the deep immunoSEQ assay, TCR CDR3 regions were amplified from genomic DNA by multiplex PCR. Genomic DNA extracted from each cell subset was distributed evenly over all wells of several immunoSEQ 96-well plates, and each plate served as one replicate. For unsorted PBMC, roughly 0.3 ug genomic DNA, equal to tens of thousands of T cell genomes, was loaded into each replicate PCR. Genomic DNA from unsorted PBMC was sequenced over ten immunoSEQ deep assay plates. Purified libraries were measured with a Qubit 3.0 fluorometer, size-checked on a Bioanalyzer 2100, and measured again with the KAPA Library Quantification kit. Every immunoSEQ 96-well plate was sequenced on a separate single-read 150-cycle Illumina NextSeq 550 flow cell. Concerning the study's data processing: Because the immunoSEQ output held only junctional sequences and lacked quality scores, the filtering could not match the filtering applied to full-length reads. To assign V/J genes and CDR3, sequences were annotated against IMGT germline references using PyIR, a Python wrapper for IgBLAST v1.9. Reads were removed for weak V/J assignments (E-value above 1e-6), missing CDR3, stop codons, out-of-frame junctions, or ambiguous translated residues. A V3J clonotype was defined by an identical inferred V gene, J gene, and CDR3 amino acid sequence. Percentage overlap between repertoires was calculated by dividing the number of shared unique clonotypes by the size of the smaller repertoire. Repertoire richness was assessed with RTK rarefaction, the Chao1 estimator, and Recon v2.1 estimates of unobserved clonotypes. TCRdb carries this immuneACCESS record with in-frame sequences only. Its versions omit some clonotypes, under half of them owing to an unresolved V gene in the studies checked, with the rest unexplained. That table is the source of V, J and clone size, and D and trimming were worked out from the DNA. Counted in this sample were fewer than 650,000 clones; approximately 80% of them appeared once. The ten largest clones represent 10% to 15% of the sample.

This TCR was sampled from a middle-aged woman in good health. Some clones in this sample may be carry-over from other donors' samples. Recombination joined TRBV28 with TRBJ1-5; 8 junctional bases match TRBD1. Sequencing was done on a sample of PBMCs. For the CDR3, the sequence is CASSFTQGEDQPQHF. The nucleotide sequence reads TGTGCCAGCAGTTTTACACAGGGGGAGGATCAGCCCCAGCATTTT.